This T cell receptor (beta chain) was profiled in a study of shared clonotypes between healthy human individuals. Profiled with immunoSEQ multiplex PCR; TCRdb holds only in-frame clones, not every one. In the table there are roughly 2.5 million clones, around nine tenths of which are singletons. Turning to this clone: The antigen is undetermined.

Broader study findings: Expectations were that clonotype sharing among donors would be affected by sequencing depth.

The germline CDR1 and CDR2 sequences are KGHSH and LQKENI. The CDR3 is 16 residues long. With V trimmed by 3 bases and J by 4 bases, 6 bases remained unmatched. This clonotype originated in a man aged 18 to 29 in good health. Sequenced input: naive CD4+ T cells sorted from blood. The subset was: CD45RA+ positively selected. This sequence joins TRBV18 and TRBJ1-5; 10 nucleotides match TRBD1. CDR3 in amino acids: CASSPTTGGSNQPQHF. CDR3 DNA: TGTGCCAGCTCACCTACGACAGGGGGCAGTAATCAGCCCCAGCATTTT. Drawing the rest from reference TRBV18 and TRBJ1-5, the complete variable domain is NAGVMQNPRHLVRRRGQEARLRCSPMKGHSHVYWYRQLPEEGLKFMVYLQKENIIDESGMPKERFSAEFPKEGPSILRIQQVVRGDSAAYFCASSPTTGGSNQPQHFGDGTRLSIL.